The 28 T cell receptor beta chains below were found in one sample sequenced in a study of cytomegalovirus exposure and HLA in healthy donors. Use of 60 Vbeta and 13 Jbeta primers characterized the PCR. Method: immunoSEQ multiplex PCR; TCRdb's copy keeps in-frame clones and lacks some. The table lists tens of thousands of clones, with 3.8% in the top ten. Source material: PBMCs. These receptors were collected from a man aged 18-30 years in good health and CMV-seropositive.

The chain combines TRBV18 with TRBJ2-7, with D unresolved. V lost 2 bases and J lost 1, with 9 bases in between. Germline assignment: CDR1 KGHSH and CDR2 LQKENI. There are 14 residues in the CDR3. The CDR3: CASSPETFSYEQYF. Here the CDR3 DNA reads TGTGCCAGCTCACCAGAAACTTTTTCCTACGAGCAGTACTTC.

The chain has TRBV2 and TRBJ2-5; D is possibly TRBD2 (6 bases). This CDR3 contains 14 residues. Deletions cut 0 bases from V and 7 bases from J, with 12 bases between. Germline V lookup: CDR1 SNHLY, CDR2 FYNNEI. CDR3 protein: CASSEAGGFGTQYF. CDR3 bases: TGTGCCAGCAGTGAAGCAGGAGGGTTCGGGACCCAGTACTTC.

The chain combines TRBV6-1 with TRBJ1-6, with D hard to call. Looked up from germline, CDR1 is MNHNS and CDR2 is SASEGT. Trimming took off 4 bases at V and 6 bases at J, with 10 bases between the two ends. The CDR3 loop spans 14 amino acids. Written as DNA, the CDR3 is TGTGCCAGCAGTGCGACCCCGGGTAATTCACCCCTCCACTTT. Translation: CASSATPGNSPLHF.

CDR3 nucleotide sequence: TGTGCCAGCAGTGAAGCTAGCGGGGGGTGGGAGACCCAGTACTTC. The encoded protein is CASSEASGGWETQYF. V gene TRBV6-1 combines with J gene TRBJ2-5; the match to TRBD2 covers 10 bases. The J segment lost 5 bases and the V segment lost 0 bases, leaving 3 bases of the junction unmatched. The CDR3 has 15 residues. Germline V CDR1 and CDR2: MNHNS, SASEGT.

The chain couples TRBV7-8 to TRBJ2-1; 10 bases are shared with TRBD2. Germline V lookup: CDR1 SGHVS, CDR2 FQNEAQ. The CDR3 contains 17 residues. Losses at the gene ends were 2 bases for V and 8 bases for J; bases not matched to a gene: 12. The CDR3 bases are TGTGCCAGCAGCTTAAGGCTTATGCTAGCGGGAGTGTATGAGCAGTTCTTC. Translation gives CASSLRLMLAGVYEQFF.

The chain combines TRBV6-1 with TRBJ1-3; no clear D gene. Germline V gene sequence: CDR1 MNHNS, CDR2 SASEGT. The length of the CDR3 is 13 residues. V was shortened by 1 base and J by 6 bases, with 7 bases between the two germline ends. The CDR3: CASSEGSVNTIYF. The CDR3 coding sequence is TGTGCCAGCAGTGAAGGCTCGGTAAACACCATATATTTT.

The chain joins TRBV28 to TRBJ2-5; maybe TRBD2 (7 bases). The germline V and J ends were trimmed by 3 bases and 5 bases, with 13 bases remaining between them. The CDR3 has 14 amino acids. Germline V gives CDR1 MDHEN, CDR2 SYDVKM. CDR3 sequence: CASSFGGAGETQYF. The DNA for the CDR3 is TGTGCCAGCAGTTTTGGGGGGGCAGGGGAGACCCAGTACTTC.

The V gene is TRBV23-1, the J gene TRBJ2-3; possible D gene TRBD2, 5 bases. TRBV23-1 is placed among ORFs of uncertain function. The CDR3 extends over 18 amino acids. Trimming removed 0 bases from V and 0 bases from J, with 16 bases in between. The CDR3 loop is CASSQSVRASTSTDTQYF. The CDR3 DNA sequence: TGCGCCAGCAGTCAATCGGTGCGGGCATCCACTAGCACAGATACGCAGTATTTT.

The gene calls are TRBV4-2 and TRBJ2-7; the match to TRBD1 covers 8 bases. CDR1 and CDR2 from the germline V gene are LGHNA and YNFKEQ. This CDR3 spans 13 amino acids. The V segment lost 2 bases and the J segment 4 bases; nucleotides outside the gene matches: 1. The CDR3 reads CASSQTGGYEQYF. The CDR3 nucleotides read TGTGCCAGCAGCCAAACAGGGGGGTACGAGCAGTACTTC.

The CDR3 spells CASSSPRDFINEQFF. The CDR3 nucleotides read TGTGCCAGCAGCTCACCCCGGGACTTCATCAATGAGCAGTTCTTC. The chain employs TRBV13 and TRBJ2-1; D possibly corresponds to TRBD2 (6 bases). The CDR3 totals 15 residues. Germline V gene sequence: CDR1 PRHDT, CDR2 FYEKMQ (reference sequence). V was cut by 4 bases and J by 6 bases, with 16 bases left in between.

This chain links TRBV19 with TRBJ2-7; 8 bases are shared with TRBD1. Germline V gene lookup returns CDR1 LNHDA and CDR2 SQIVND (reference sequence). V was clipped by 5 bases and J by 1 base; unmatched bases: 10. The CDR3 has 16 residues. Here the CDR3 reads CASSVVGQGLSYEQYF. Written as DNA, the CDR3 is TGTGCCAGTAGTGTAGTTGGACAGGGCCTGTCCTACGAGCAGTACTTC.

In DNA form, the CDR3 reads TGTGCCAGCAGCCAAGGACTAGCGGGGGCCTACGAGCAGTACTTC. It yields the protein CASSQGLAGAYEQYF. The rearrangement links TRBV4-2 to TRBJ2-7; 12 bases line up with TRBD2. The V and J ends lost 1 base and 2 bases, in that order; junction bases with no gene match: 0. CDR1 is LGHNA, CDR2 YNFKEQ, per germline. The CDR3 sequence is 15 residues long.

The gene calls are TRBV19 and TRBJ1-6; D is uncertain. Germline lookup yields CDR1 LNHDA and CDR2 SQIVND (reference sequence). This CDR3 is built from 14 residues. Trimming shortened V by 3 bases and J by 7 bases, and 10 bases separated the two germline ends. This CDR3 is CASSMPAGNSPLHF. Written as DNA, the CDR3 is TGTGCCAGTAGTATGCCCGCGGGGAATTCACCCCTCCACTTT. Complete variable domain (other parts from reference TRBV19 and TRBJ1-6): DGGITQSPKYLFRKEGQNVTLSCEQNLNHDAMYWYRQDPGQGLRLIYYSQIVNDFQKGDIAEGYSVSREKKESFPLTVTSAQKNPTAFYLCASSMPAGNSPLHFGNGTRLTVT.

A word on this clone: The same CDR3 arises from other DNA sequences in this sample as well. The rearrangement uses TRBV4-1 and TRBJ2-5; 7 nucleotides agree with TRBD2. After removal of 1 base from V and 4 bases from J, the junction contained 3 bases not matched to a gene. Germline V gives CDR1 MGHRA, CDR2 YSYEKL. This CDR3 comprises 14 residues. In DNA form, the CDR3 reads TGCGCCAGCAGCCAAGGGACTAGGTCAGAGACCCAGTACTTC. This sequence encodes CASSQGTRSETQYF.

J is TRBJ2-7 and V is TRBV6-1; 7 bases match TRBD1. CDR3 size: 13 residues. The ends lost 1 base at V and 9 bases at J; junction bases unmatched: 6. CDR1 is MNHNS and CDR2 is SASEGT in the germline V gene. CDR3 residues: CASSEGQGSGQYF. The DNA of the CDR3 is TGTGCCAGCAGTGAAGGACAGGGTTCCGGGCAGTACTTC.

J is TRBJ2-5 and V is TRBV4-2; D unclear. The J call may be incorrect, as the DNA end agrees better with TRBJ2-7. Germline V CDR1 and CDR2: LGHNA, YNFKEQ. The CDR3 has 14 amino acids. CDR3 coding DNA: TGTGCCAGCAGCCCACCGGCCGCCGACTACGAGCAGTACTTC. This codes for CASSPPAADYEQYF.

The rearrangement links TRBV4-1 to TRBJ2-7; D possibly corresponds to TRBD1 (5 bases). The CDR3 spans 14 residues. V was shortened by 4 bases and J by 1 base, with 11 bases between the two germline ends. Germline lookup yields CDR1 MGHRA and CDR2 YSYEKL. The CDR3 loop is CASSPQVWSYEQYF. Written as DNA, the CDR3 is TGCGCCAGCAGCCCACAGGTTTGGTCCTACGAGCAGTACTTC.

The chain couples TRBV9 to TRBJ1-2, with 8 positions matching TRBD1. The J segment lost 2 bases and the V segment lost 3 bases, leaving 3 bases of the junction unmatched. This CDR3 has 14 residues. The germline V gene encodes CDR1 SGDLS and CDR2 YYNGEE. CDR3 sequence: CASSAGQDNYGYTF. The CDR3 DNA reads as TGTGCCAGCAGCGCGGGACAGGACAACTATGGCTACACCTTC.

This rearrangement joins TRBV18 to TRBJ1-1; no clear D. Germline loops: CDR1 KGHSH, CDR2 LQKENI. This CDR3 comprises 13 residues. The germline V and J ends were trimmed by 2 bases and 0 bases, with 4 bases remaining between them. CDR3 in DNA: TGTGCCAGCTCACCAGACATGAACACTGAAGCTTTCTTT. It translates to CASSPDMNTEAFF.

The rearrangement joins TRBV20-1 to TRBJ2-7, with D maybe TRBD1 (5 bases). Germline CDR1 is DFQATT and CDR2 is SNEGSKA (reference sequence). V was clipped by 6 bases and J by 3 bases, with 9 bases between them. The CDR3 extends over 11 amino acids. CDR3 nucleotide sequence: TGCAGTGCGGGGCCTCGCTACGAGCAGTACTTC. It encodes CSAGPRYEQYF.

J is TRBJ1-2 and V is TRBV6-1; D not certain. The germline V gene has CDR1 MNHNS and CDR2 SASEGT. V shed 6 bases and J shed 4 bases, with 15 bases lying between them. This CDR3 comprises 14 residues. In DNA form, the CDR3 reads TGTGCCAGCAGCCACAAGGAGGTATTCTATGGCTACACCTTC. It codes for CASSHKEVFYGYTF.

V usage is TRBV30 and J usage is TRBJ1-1; D uncertain. The germline CDR1 and CDR2 sequences are GTSNPN and SVGIG (reference sequence). The CDR3 runs to 14 residues. Trimming shortened V by 2 bases and J by 6 bases, and 16 bases separated the two germline ends. The CDR3 coding sequence is TGTGCCTGGAGTCTTCCCGAGGCCAGCGCTGAAGCTTTCTTT. Translated: CAWSLPEASAEAFF.

The V gene is TRBV5-1, the J gene TRBJ2-1; 8 bases agree with TRBD1. Germline values: CDR1 SGHRS, CDR2 YFSETQ. With 0 bases clipped from V and 5 bases from J, the junction kept 4 bases outside the gene matches. The CDR3 totals 15 residues. The CDR3 sequence: CASSLGQGHHNEQFF. The CDR3 coding sequence is TGCGCCAGCAGCTTGGGACAGGGGCACCACAATGAGCAGTTCTTC.

V usage is TRBV2 and J usage is TRBJ2-2; possibly TRBD2 for D (5 bases). This CDR3 has 13 amino acids. Germline-derived CDR1 and CDR2 are SNHLY and FYNNEI. Trimming removed 6 bases from V and 5 bases from J, with 10 bases in between. CDR3: CASRLSGTGELFF. The CDR3 DNA reads TGTGCCAGCAGGCTAAGCGGTACCGGGGAGCTGTTTTTT.

The V and J genes are TRBV18 and TRBJ1-2; D gene ambiguous. Trimming cost V 2 bases and J 2 bases, with 9 bases left between them. The CDR3 is 14 residues long. Germline V gene sequence: CDR1 KGHSH, CDR2 LQKENI. The CDR3 region is CASSPSGRNYGYTF. DNA for the CDR3: TGTGCCAGCTCACCATCCGGGAGGAACTATGGCTACACCTTC.

Written as DNA, the CDR3 is TGTGCCAGCACTCTCCTCGGGGAAAACACAGATACGCAGTATTTT. Its translation: CASTLLGENTDTQYF. The chain links TRBV28 to TRBJ2-3; a possible D gene is TRBD2 (5 bases). Trimming stripped 7 bases from V and 2 bases from J, with 16 bases between. The CDR3 loop spans 15 amino acids. The germline V gene encodes CDR1 MDHEN and CDR2 SYDVKM.

V and J are TRBV10-3 and TRBJ2-7, with 9 bases that match TRBD2. The CDR3 loop spans 14 amino acids. After removal of 6 bases from V and 3 bases from J, the junction contained 6 bases not matched to a gene. Germline CDR1 and CDR2: ENHRY and SYGVKD. The CDR3 sequence is CAIRERGADYEQYF. The CDR3 nucleotides are TGTGCCATCAGGGAGCGGGGGGCCGACTACGAGCAGTACTTC.

V is TRBV28 and J is TRBJ2-7; 9 bases are shared with TRBD1. This CDR3 has 15 residues. Germline CDR1 MDHEN, CDR2 SYDVKM. V gave up 8 bases and J gave up 2 bases; unmatched junction bases: 10. The CDR3 reads CASGGGQGLPYEQYF. The CDR3 DNA reads as TGTGCCAGCGGGGGGGGACAGGGATTGCCCTACGAGCAGTACTTC.